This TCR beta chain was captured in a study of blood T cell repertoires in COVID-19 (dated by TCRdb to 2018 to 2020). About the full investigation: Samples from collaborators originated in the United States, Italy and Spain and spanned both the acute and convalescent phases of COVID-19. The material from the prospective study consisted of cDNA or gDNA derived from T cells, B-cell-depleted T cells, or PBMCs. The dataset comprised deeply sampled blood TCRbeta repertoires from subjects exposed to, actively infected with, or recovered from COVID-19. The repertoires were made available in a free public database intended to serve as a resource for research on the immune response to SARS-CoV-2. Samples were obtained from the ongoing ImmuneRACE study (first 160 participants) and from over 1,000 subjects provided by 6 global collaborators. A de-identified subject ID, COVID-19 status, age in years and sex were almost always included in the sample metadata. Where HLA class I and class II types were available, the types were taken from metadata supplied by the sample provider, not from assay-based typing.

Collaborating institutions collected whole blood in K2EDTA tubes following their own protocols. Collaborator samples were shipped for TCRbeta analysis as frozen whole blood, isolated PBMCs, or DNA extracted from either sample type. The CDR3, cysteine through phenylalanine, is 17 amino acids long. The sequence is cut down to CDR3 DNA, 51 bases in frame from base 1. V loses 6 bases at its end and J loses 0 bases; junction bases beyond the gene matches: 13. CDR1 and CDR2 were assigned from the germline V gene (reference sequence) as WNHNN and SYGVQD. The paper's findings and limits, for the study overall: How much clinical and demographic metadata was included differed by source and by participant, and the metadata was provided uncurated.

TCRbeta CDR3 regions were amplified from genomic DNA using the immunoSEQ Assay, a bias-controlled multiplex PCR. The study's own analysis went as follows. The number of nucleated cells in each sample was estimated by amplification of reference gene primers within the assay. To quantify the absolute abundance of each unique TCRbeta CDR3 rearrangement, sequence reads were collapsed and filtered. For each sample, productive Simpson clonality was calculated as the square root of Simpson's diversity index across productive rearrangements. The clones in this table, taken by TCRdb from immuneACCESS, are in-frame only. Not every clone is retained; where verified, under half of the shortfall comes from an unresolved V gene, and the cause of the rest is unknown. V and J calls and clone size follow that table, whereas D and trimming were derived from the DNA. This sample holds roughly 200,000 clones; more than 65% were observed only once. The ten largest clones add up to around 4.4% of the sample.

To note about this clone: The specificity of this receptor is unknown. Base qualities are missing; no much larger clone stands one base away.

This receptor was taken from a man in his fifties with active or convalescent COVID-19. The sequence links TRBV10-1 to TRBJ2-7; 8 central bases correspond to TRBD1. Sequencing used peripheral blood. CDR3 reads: CASSGGRTGKSSYEQYF. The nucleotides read TGCGCCAGCAGCGGGGGACGGACAGGGAAAAGCTCCTACGAGCAGTACTTC.